The 21 T cell receptor beta chains below all came from one sample that was sequenced in a study of cytomegalovirus exposure and HLA in healthy donors. Sequencing was performed with immunoSEQ multiplex PCR; in TCRdb, only in-frame clones are kept and a portion is missing. The sample carries about 160,000 clones, roughly 91% recorded once. The material sequenced was PBMCs. These receptors were taken from a woman aged 18 to 35 in good health and CMV-seropositive.

V usage is TRBV19 and J usage is TRBJ1-1; D may be TRBD1 (6 bases). Deletions cut 7 bases from V and 0 bases from J, with 12 bases between. This CDR3 region has 14 residues. The V gene's germline CDR1 is LNHDA and CDR2 SQIVND (reference sequence). The CDR3 DNA is TGTGCCAGTAACCCAGAGGGGGTGAACACTGAAGCTTTCTTT. The encoded protein is CASNPEGVNTEAFF.

The rearrangement uses TRBV7-9 and TRBJ2-7, with D unclear. V lost 5 bases and J 6 bases, leaving 8 bases between the germline ends. Germline V gene sequence: CDR1 SEHNR, CDR2 FQNEAQ (reference sequence). CDR3 length: 11 amino acids. The CDR3 region has the DNA TGTGCCAGCAGCCCCGTCGGCGAGCAGTACTTC. Protein sequence: CASSPVGEQYF.

Here the CDR3 reads CASSLQANQPQHF. CDR3 nucleotide sequence: TGTGCCAGCAGCTTACAAGCAAATCAGCCCCAGCATTTT. The chain links TRBV7-2 to TRBJ1-5, with D hard to call. With 2 bases removed from V and 4 bases from J, the gap between germline ends came to 6 bases. Germline V gene sequence: CDR1 SGHTA, CDR2 FQGNSA. This CDR3 comprises 13 residues.

This clone came up a few times. The V and J genes are TRBV6-1 and TRBJ2-3, with 7 nucleotides matching TRBD1. The CDR3 spans 14 residues. The V gene's germline CDR1 is MNHNS and CDR2 SASEGT. V lost 8 bases and J lost 1; bases outside the gene matches: 6. CDR3 bases: TGTGCCAGCGGTACCGGGACAGGCACAGATACGCAGTATTTT. Translation gives CASGTGTGTDTQYF.

The chain combines TRBV6-5 with TRBJ2-2; the D gene is possibly TRBD2 (6 bases). Germline CDR1 is MNHEY and CDR2 is SVGAGI. The V end lost 2 bases, the J end lost 2 bases, and 9 bases lay between the germline ends. This CDR3 is 15 amino acids long. The chain's CDR3 is CASSYREYNTGELFF. Written as DNA, the CDR3 is TGTGCCAGCAGTTACCGGGAGTACAACACCGGGGAGCTGTTTTTT.

The chain recombines TRBV19 with TRBJ2-1; no clear D gene. Germline V gives CDR1 LNHDA, CDR2 SQIVND (reference sequence). V lost 3 bases and J 2 bases, leaving 11 bases between the germline ends. CDR3 size: 15 residues. CDR3 amino acids: CASSMNSATYNEQFF. For the CDR3, the DNA is TGTGCCAGTAGTATGAACAGTGCCACCTACAATGAGCAGTTCTTC. The full variable domain, its missing parts supplied by reference TRBV19 and TRBJ2-1, is DGGITQSPKYLFRKEGQNVTLSCEQNLNHDAMYWYRQDPGQGLRLIYYSQIVNDFQKGDIAEGYSVSREKKESFPLTVTSAQKNPTAFYLCASSMNSATYNEQFFGPGTRLTVL.

This clone was detected a few times. The chain has TRBV4-2 and TRBJ1-1; 8 nucleotides agree with TRBD1. CDR1 is LGHNA, CDR2 YNFKEQ, per germline. V gave up 2 bases and J gave up 0 bases; unmatched junction bases: 5. The CDR3 contains 16 residues. The CDR3 nucleotides read TGTGCCAGCAGCCAAATCGGACAGGGTTTGAACACTGAAGCTTTCTTT. Translation: CASSQIGQGLNTEAFF.

The chain carries TRBV5-1 and TRBJ2-3; D gene unclear. The CDR3 loop spans 12 amino acids. V lost 0 bases, J lost 6 bases, and 5 bases lay in between. From germline, CDR1 is SGHRS and CDR2 YFSETQ. In nucleotides, the CDR3 is TGCGCCAGCAGCTTGGGACTCGATACGCAGTATTTT. Translating it yields CASSLGLDTQYF.

This clone has just a few counts. The genes are TRBV5-6 and TRBJ2-3; TRBD1 matches at 9 bases. This CDR3 has 16 amino acids. Germline lookup yields CDR1 SGHDT and CDR2 YYEEEE. After removal of 5 bases from V and 3 bases from J, the junction contained 10 bases not matched to a gene. CDR3: CASRTGQGRMTDTQYF. As DNA, the CDR3 is TGTGCCAGCAGGACTGGACAGGGGAGAATGACAGATACGCAGTATTTT.

V usage is TRBV30 and J usage is TRBJ2-2; 9 positions match TRBD2. Germline CDR1 and CDR2: GTSNPN and SVGIG (reference sequence). CDR3 length equals 17 residues. J was trimmed by 0 bases and V by 0 bases; bases with no gene match: 5. CDR3 in amino acids: CAWSVPASGTNTGELFF. The CDR3 DNA reads as TGTGCCTGGAGTGTTCCGGCTAGCGGGACGAACACCGGGGAGCTGTTTTTT.

The count of this clone is one. The chain couples TRBV5-4 to TRBJ2-7; 13 nucleotides align to TRBD2. Trimming cost V 2 bases and J 3 bases; bases outside gene matches: 5. The CDR3 runs to 16 residues. CDR1 is SGHNT, CDR2 YYREEE, per germline (reference sequence). This CDR3 reads CASSLWTSGRGYEQYF. The CDR3 bases are TGTGCCAGCAGCTTATGGACTAGCGGGAGAGGCTACGAGCAGTACTTC.

This rearrangement joins TRBV6-1 to TRBJ1-1; 10 nucleotides match TRBD1. CDR3 size: 15 residues. V was clipped by 9 bases and J by 11 bases; unmatched bases: 18. Per germline, CDR1 MNHNS and CDR2 SASEGT. For the CDR3, the DNA is TGTGCCAGTATCACCCGACAGGGGGCCCTACCATGGGCTTTCTTT. Translated: CASITRQGALPWAFF.

The chain recombines TRBV14 with TRBJ2-6; D gene unclear. This CDR3 has 15 residues. V gave up 2 bases and J gave up 2 bases, with 7 bases separating them. Germline-derived CDR1 and CDR2 are SGHDN and FVKESK. CDR3 region: CASSQFVAGANVLTF. CDR3 bases: TGTGCCAGCAGCCAATTTGTAGCTGGGGCCAACGTCCTGACTTTC.

This clone has just one count. This sequence joins TRBV7-8 and TRBJ2-1, with D tentatively TRBD2 (5 bases). V was pared by 5 bases and J by 5 bases, with 13 bases between. CDR1 and CDR2 (germline): SGHVS, FQNEAQ. This CDR3 comprises 14 residues. CDR3 DNA sequence: TGTGCCAGCAGCCGACGACTGGGAGACAATGAGCAGTTCTTC. Encoded protein: CASSRRLGDNEQFF.

The rearrangement links TRBV10-1 to TRBJ2-3, with a weak D call TRBD2 (5 bases). Germline V gene lookup returns CDR1 WNHNN and CDR2 SYGVQD (reference sequence). V lost 8 bases and J 2 bases, leaving 14 bases between the germline ends. This CDR3 spans 14 amino acids. The CDR3 protein is CASGKGSNTDTQYF. The CDR3 coding sequence is TGCGCCAGCGGAAAAGGGAGTAACACAGATACGCAGTATTTT.

The V call is TRBV11-3, the J call TRBJ2-7, with D uncertain. V dropped 6 bases and J dropped 2 bases, with 8 bases sitting between them. The CDR3 runs 12 residues. CDR1 is SGHNT and CDR2 is YENEEA in the germline V gene. The CDR3 sequence: CASRFSTYEQYF. The CDR3 DNA is TGTGCCAGCAGGTTTTCTACCTACGAGCAGTACTTC.

The chain has TRBV9 and TRBJ2-1, with 13 bases that match TRBD2. Germline loops: CDR1 SGDLS, CDR2 YYNGEE. Losses at the gene ends were 0 bases for V and 5 bases for J; bases not matched to a gene: 2. The CDR3 sequence is 16 residues long. In DNA, the CDR3 is TGTGCCAGCAGCGTAGGACTAGCGGGAGGACACAATGAGCAGTTCTTC. Protein: CASSVGLAGGHNEQFF.

The rearrangement links TRBV5-6 to TRBJ2-1; 7 positions agree with TRBD1. CDR1 and CDR2 (germline): SGHDT, YYEEEE. V was clipped by 2 bases and J by 4 bases; unmatched bases: 6. The CDR3 contains 15 residues. The CDR3 loop reads CASSLQGGGYNEQFF. DNA of the CDR3: TGTGCCAGCAGCTTACAAGGGGGCGGATACAATGAGCAGTTCTTC.

The chain employs TRBV4-2 and TRBJ2-7; TRBD2 might be the D (5 bases). Per germline, CDR1 LGHNA and CDR2 YNFKEQ. Trimming took off 0 bases at V and 3 bases at J, with 21 bases between the two ends. The CDR3 has 18 amino acids. CDR3 sequence reads: CASSQEGRRHRLNYEQYF. CDR3 nucleotides: TGTGCCAGCAGCCAAGAAGGGCGGCGCCACCGACTAAACTACGAGCAGTACTTC.

The rearrangement links TRBV5-5 to TRBJ2-2; the D gene is possibly TRBD1 (6 bases). Trimming left V 0 bases short and J 3 bases short, with 15 bases between. Per germline, CDR1 SGHKS and CDR2 YYEKEE (reference sequence). The CDR3 contains 17 residues. The CDR3 nucleotides read TGTGCCAGCAGCTTGGGTTTAGGGGGTTTGTACACCGGGGAGCTGTTTTTT. Its translation is CASSLGLGGLYTGELFF. The complete variable domain, with remaining parts taken from reference TRBV5-5 and TRBJ2-2, reads DAGVTQSPTHLIKTRGQQVTLRCSPISGHKSVSWYQQVLGQGPQFIFQYYEKEERGRGNFPDRFSARQFPNYSSELNVNALLLGDSALYLCASSLGLGGLYTGELFFGEGSRLTVL.

The chain joins TRBV28 to TRBJ1-1; D gene ambiguous. The CDR3 consists of 16 residues. Germline CDR1 and CDR2: MDHEN and SYDVKM. With 2 bases removed from V and 3 bases from J, the gap between germline ends came to 16 bases. CDR3 region: CASSLTWEVEDTEAFF. For the CDR3, the DNA is TGTGCCAGCAGTTTAACATGGGAGGTCGAGGACACTGAAGCTTTCTTT.